Presented here are 30 T cell receptor beta chains from one specimen sequenced in a study of cytomegalovirus exposure and HLA in healthy donors. Use of 60 Vbeta and 13 Jbeta primers characterized the PCR. Method: immunoSEQ multiplex PCR; TCRdb's copy keeps in-frame clones and lacks some. The repertoire holds about 190,000 clones, with 84% as singletons. Sequencing was carried out using PBMCs. The receptors originated from a woman in her forties or fifties in good health and CMV-seropositive.

This sequence joins TRBV7-2 and TRBJ1-3, with 8 bases aligning to TRBD1. The CDR3 extends over 14 amino acids. The V and J ends lost 5 bases and 4 bases, in that order; junction bases with no gene match: 4. Germline V CDR1 and CDR2: SGHTA, FQGNSA. CDR3 DNA sequence: TGTGCCAGCAGCCCATGGACAGGGGGAAACACCATATATTTT. Translated: CASSPWTGGNTIYF.

The chain recombines TRBV7-3 with TRBJ1-6, with 9 positions matching TRBD1. V lost 7 bases and J lost 15; bases outside the gene matches: 13. The CDR3 length is 14 residues. Germline values: CDR1 SGHTA, CDR2 FQGTGA. CDR3 DNA sequence: TGTGCCAGCACCCACCGGGACAGGGCCTATTTCCTCCACTTT. It specifies CASTHRDRAYFLHF.

The chain links TRBV23-1 to TRBJ1-6; D uncertain. TRBV23-1 belongs to the ORF category, with a function that is uncertain. Trimming pared 1 base from V and 6 bases from J, leaving 13 bases between. CDR3 length equals 16 residues. The CDR3 here is CASSQLGGGLNSPLHF. The CDR3 coding sequence is TGCGCCAGCAGTCAATTGGGAGGTGGGCTTAATTCACCCCTCCACTTT.

This rearrangement joins TRBV19 to TRBJ2-6, with TRBD2 matching 7 bases. V trimming: 2 bases; J trimming: 2 bases; junction bases outside the gene matches: 9. The CDR3 extends over 18 amino acids. Germline CDR1 and CDR2: LNHDA and SQIVND (reference sequence). The CDR3 region has the DNA TGTGCCAGTAGTATAAGGCAGAGGAGCGGGGCTGGGGCCAACGTCCTGACTTTC. This sequence encodes CASSIRQRSGAGANVLTF.

This clone appeared once. This chain uses TRBV7-3 with TRBJ2-5, with TRBD2 matching 11 bases. V dropped 5 bases and J dropped 2; count of bases not matched to a gene: 4. CDR1 is SGHTA and CDR2 is FQGTGA in the germline V gene. The CDR3 extends over 15 amino acids. This CDR3 reads CASSPTSGVQETQYF. The CDR3, as DNA: TGTGCCAGCAGCCCGACTAGCGGGGTTCAAGAGACCCAGTACTTC.

The rearrangement joins TRBV5-1 to TRBJ2-1; 7 bases are a match to TRBD2. The CDR3 length is 16 residues. Germline CDR1 SGHRS, CDR2 YFSETQ. The V segment lost 0 bases and the J segment 0 bases; nucleotides outside the gene matches: 3. This CDR3 reads CASSLELAASYNEQFF. CDR3 DNA: TGCGCCAGCAGCTTGGAGCTAGCGGCCTCCTACAATGAGCAGTTCTTC.

The chain links TRBV5-4 to TRBJ2-1, with 12 bases aligning to TRBD2. Germline CDR1 is SGHNT and CDR2 is YYREEE (reference sequence). Trimming cost V 4 bases and J 7 bases; bases outside gene matches: 9. This CDR3 contains 16 residues. The CDR3 spells CASSPWASGGVNEQFF. DNA of the CDR3: TGTGCCAGCAGCCCTTGGGCTAGCGGGGGGGTAAATGAGCAGTTCTTC.

With regard to this clone: An end of the junction differs from the germline gene, which may be a read error. The chain couples TRBV4-1 to TRBJ2-1, with a tentative D call TRBD2 (5 bases). The CDR3 is 16 amino acids. In germline, CDR1 is MGHRA, CDR2 YSYEKL. CDR3 in DNA: TGTGCCAGCAGCCAAGGGAGAGGATTACATTACAATGAGCAGTTCTTC. It is translated as CASSQGRGLHYNEQFF.

This clone is a singleton in its sample. This rearrangement joins TRBV15 to TRBJ1-5; D gene ambiguous. Germline V gene data show CDR1 as LNHNV and CDR2 as YYDKDF (reference sequence). The CDR3 consists of 13 residues. Trimming pared 0 bases from V and 5 bases from J, leaving 5 bases between. This chain's CDR3 is CATSREGDQPQHF. CDR3 nucleotide sequence: TGTGCCACCAGCAGAGAAGGAGATCAGCCCCAGCATTTT. The entire variable domain, with the rest obtained from reference TRBV15 and TRBJ1-5, is as follows: DAMVIQNPRYQVTQFGKPVTLSCSQTLNHNVMYWYQQKSSQAPKLLFHYYDKDFNNEADTPDNFQSRRPNTSFCFLDIRSPGLGDTAMYLCATSREGDQPQHFGDGTRLSIL.

The CDR3 DNA reads as TGTGCCAGCAGCCAATCAAGGGGCGGTACTGAAGCTTTCTTT. The encoded protein is CASSQSRGGTEAFF. The V and J genes are TRBV16 and TRBJ1-1; maybe TRBD1 (5 bases). The CDR3 length is 14 residues. CDR1 and CDR2 (germline): KGHSY, FQNENV. Deletions cut 0 bases from V and 5 bases from J, with 10 bases between.

The chain combines TRBV5-1 with TRBJ1-2, with 7 nucleotides matching TRBD1. Germline CDR1 is SGHRS and CDR2 is YFSETQ. V gave up 3 bases and J gave up 8 bases; unmatched junction bases: 10. The CDR3 length is 14 residues. The CDR3 loop is CASSSGDSTWGYTF. DNA of the CDR3: TGCGCCAGCAGCTCAGGGGACAGCACGTGGGGCTACACCTTC.

The chain couples TRBV15 to TRBJ2-7; weak D call: TRBD1 (5 bases). Trimming pared 0 bases from V and 0 bases from J, leaving 9 bases between. Germline V gene data show CDR1 as LNHNV and CDR2 as YYDKDF (reference sequence). This CDR3 comprises 15 residues. The CDR3 here is CATSREVTASYEQYF. CDR3 DNA: TGTGCCACCAGCAGAGAAGTGACAGCCTCCTACGAGCAGTACTTC. Full variable domain (remainder filled in from reference TRBV15 and TRBJ2-7): DAMVIQNPRYQVTQFGKPVTLSCSQTLNHNVMYWYQQKSSQAPKLLFHYYDKDFNNEADTPDNFQSRRPNTSFCFLDIRSPGLGDTAMYLCATSREVTASYEQYFGPGTRLTVT.

The rearrangement uses TRBV5-8 and TRBJ2-5, with TRBD1 identical over 12 bases. The CDR3 is 15 amino acids. V lost 3 bases, J lost 4 bases, and 4 bases stayed unmatched. Germline CDR1 reads SGHTS; CDR2 reads YDEGEE. The CDR3 DNA reads as TGTGCCAGCAGCTCCGGGGACAGGGGGCGAGAGACCCAGTACTTC. This sequence encodes CASSSGDRGRETQYF.

The chain uses TRBV18 and TRBJ1-1; D is possibly TRBD1 (6 bases). The CDR3 extends over 15 amino acids. CDR1 is KGHSH and CDR2 is LQKENI in the germline V gene. The V end lost 3 bases, the J end lost 4 bases, and 15 bases lay between the germline ends. CDR3 region: CASSPEGGGRTEAFF. Written as DNA, the CDR3 is TGTGCCAGCTCACCTGAGGGGGGGGGACGCACTGAAGCTTTCTTT.

Note on this clone: This sample also contains other DNA sequences that code for the same CDR3. The rearrangement uses TRBV2 and TRBJ2-3; 8 positions agree with TRBD2. V lost 8 bases, J lost 7 bases, and 8 bases stayed unmatched. There are 13 residues in the CDR3. Germline assignment: CDR1 SNHLY and CDR2 FYNNEI. CDR3 DNA sequence: TGTGCCAGCTCGTCGGGGGGGCCGAATACGCAGTATTTT. As protein: CASSSGGPNTQYF.

The chain combines TRBV5-1 with TRBJ1-5; TRBD1 aligns across 10 bases. The germline CDR1 and CDR2 sequences are SGHRS and YFSETQ. The CDR3 runs to 15 residues. Trimming at V came to 0 bases and at J to 5 bases, leaving 2 bases not matched to a gene. The CDR3 DNA sequence: TGCGCCAGCAGCTTGGAGGGGACAGGGGATCAGCCCCAGCATTTT. Amino acids: CASSLEGTGDQPQHF.

The V call is TRBV5-4, the J call TRBJ2-3; D possibly corresponds to TRBD1 (5 bases). This CDR3 spans 15 amino acids. Trimming shortened V by 1 base and J by 4 bases, and 13 bases separated the two germline ends. Per germline, CDR1 SGHNT and CDR2 YYREEE (reference sequence). CDR3 amino acids: CASSLPGQGADTQYF. For the CDR3, the DNA is TGTGCCAGCAGCTTGCCCGGGCAGGGTGCAGATACGCAGTATTTT.

This clone has a handful of counts. The chain has TRBV6-5 and TRBJ2-7, with D possibly TRBD2 on 5 matching bases. From germline, CDR1 is MNHEY and CDR2 SVGAGI. Trimming removed 8 bases at V and 0 bases at J, with 11 bases between. The CDR3 has 13 amino acids. CDR3 loop: CASDHRDSYEQYF. Here the CDR3 DNA reads TGTGCCAGCGACCATCGGGACTCCTACGAGCAGTACTTC.

This rearrangement joins TRBV5-4 to TRBJ2-2; 7 bases map to TRBD2. Germline lookup yields CDR1 SGHNT and CDR2 YYREEE (reference sequence). This CDR3 comprises 16 residues. V trimming: 4 bases; J trimming: 5 bases; junction bases outside the gene matches: 11. CDR3 amino acids: CASSPYIGGGTGELFF. In DNA, the CDR3 is TGTGCCAGCAGCCCGTACATTGGGGGGGGAACCGGGGAGCTGTTTTTT.

As DNA, the CDR3 is TGTGCCTGGAGTGTTTGGGGCGTAGATAATCAGCCCCAGCATTTT. It codes for CAWSVWGVDNQPQHF. The V call is TRBV30, the J call TRBJ1-5; D possibly corresponds to TRBD1 (5 bases). Germline V gene lookup returns CDR1 GTSNPN and CDR2 SVGIG (reference sequence). Trimming cost V 0 bases and J 4 bases, with 13 bases left between them. The CDR3 sequence is 15 residues long. Together with reference TRBV30 and TRBJ1-5, the CDR3 gives the full variable domain: SQTIHQWPATLVQPVGSPLSLECTVEGTSNPNLYWYRQAAGRGLQLLFYSVGIGQISSEVPQNLSASRPQDRQFILSSKKLLLSDSGFYLCAWSVWGVDNQPQHFGDGTRLSIL.

The chain uses TRBV4-1 and TRBJ1-2, with a possible D match to TRBD1 (6 bases). CDR3 length equals 15 residues. The germline CDR1 and CDR2 sequences are MGHRA and YSYEKL. V was pared by 3 bases and J by 0 bases, with 11 bases between. CDR3 protein: CASSQRQETNYGYTF. The CDR3 nucleotides read TGCGCCAGCAGCCAGAGACAGGAAACTAACTATGGCTACACCTTC.

This clone was observed once. Other DNA sequences within the sample encode an identical CDR3. The chain combines TRBV9 with TRBJ2-3; 7 bases map to TRBD1. The CDR3 is 14 residues long. The V gene's germline CDR1 is SGDLS and CDR2 YYNGEE. The J segment lost 7 bases and the V segment lost 2 bases, leaving 7 bases of the junction unmatched. DNA of the CDR3: TGTGCCAGCAGCGTGGGCAACAGGGGAAATACGCAGTATTTT. Translating it yields CASSVGNRGNTQYF.

The chain carries TRBV15 and TRBJ1-5; TRBD1 aligns across 12 bases. The length of the CDR3 is 19 residues. CDR1 and CDR2 from the germline V gene are LNHNV and YYDKDF (reference sequence). With V trimmed by 0 bases and J by 7 bases, 13 bases remained unmatched. The CDR3 loop reads CATSREGRPGQGARQPQHF. CDR3 DNA sequence: TGTGCCACCAGCAGAGAGGGTCGGCCGGGACAGGGGGCCAGGCAGCCCCAGCATTTT.

In this sample, this clone turned up once. This rearrangement joins TRBV7-9 to TRBJ1-1; D is unclear. The CDR3 runs 15 residues. Looked up from germline, CDR1 is SEHNR and CDR2 is FQNEAQ (reference sequence). V gave up 3 bases and J gave up 4 bases, with 15 bases separating them. The CDR3 nucleotides are TGTGCCAGCAGCTTCGACGGGAGGGTAAGCACTGAAGCTTTCTTT. This gives the protein CASSFDGRVSTEAFF.

V usage is TRBV4-2 and J usage is TRBJ1-3; D uncertain. V lost 4 bases and J 0 bases, leaving 10 bases between the germline ends. This CDR3 contains 15 residues. Germline-derived CDR1 and CDR2 are LGHNA and YNFKEQ. CDR3 DNA sequence: TGTGCCAGCAGCCTGTCTGGCAGCTCTGGAAACACCATATATTTT. As protein: CASSLSGSSGNTIYF.

The chain combines TRBV6-5 with TRBJ2-5; D might be TRBD1 (5 bases). The J call may not be correct, given that the DNA end is closer to TRBJ2-7. Per germline, CDR1 MNHEY and CDR2 SVGAGI. The CDR3 is 14 residues long. The CDR3: CASSLQGPPYEQYF. The CDR3 DNA is TGTGCCAGCTCATTGCAGGGTCCACCCTACGAGCAGTACTTC.

This sequence joins TRBV27 and TRBJ2-5, with 8 bases identical to TRBD2. Losses at the gene ends were 5 bases for V and 6 bases for J; bases not matched to a gene: 11. The CDR3 runs to 15 residues. The germline V gene encodes CDR1 MNHEY and CDR2 SMNVEV (reference sequence). In DNA form, the CDR3 reads TGTGCCAGCAGTCCGGGGGGGGACTGGGGGAAGACCCAGTACTTC. Translation gives CASSPGGDWGKTQYF.

This clone has just one count. J is TRBJ2-7 and V is TRBV19; 7 nucleotides align to TRBD2. The length of the CDR3 is 15 residues. With V trimmed by 1 base and J by 6 bases, 9 bases remained unmatched. Germline V gives CDR1 LNHDA, CDR2 SQIVND (reference sequence). CDR3 DNA: TGTGCCAGTAGTATAGCCCCGGCGGGGGAAATCGAGCAGTACTTC. Its translation is CASSIAPAGEIEQYF.

This sequence joins TRBV6-1 and TRBJ2-7; perhaps TRBD2 as D (6 bases). The CDR3 has 15 amino acids. V lost 2 bases, J lost 3 bases, and 14 bases lay in between. CDR1 is MNHNS, CDR2 SASEGT, per germline. The CDR3 is CASSEPPEGLYEQYF. The CDR3 DNA is TGTGCCAGCAGTGAACCCCCGGAGGGGCTCTACGAGCAGTACTTC.

The table lists this clone with a count of one. The CDR3 sequence is CASSLAGQTSGNTIYF. The CDR3, as DNA: TGCGCCAGCAGCTTGGCGGGACAGACCTCTGGAAACACCATATATTTT. The chain recombines TRBV5-1 with TRBJ1-3; TRBD1 agrees at 7 bases. The CDR3 extends over 16 amino acids. From germline, CDR1 is SGHRS and CDR2 YFSETQ. V lost 0 bases and J lost 0; bases outside the gene matches: 3.